The T cell receptor beta chain described here comes from a study of blood T cell repertoires in COVID-19. The overall study: Material from acute and convalescent COVID-19 was sourced from the United States, Italy and Spain. PBMCs, B-cell-depleted T cells, or T cells provided the cDNA or gDNA that made up the material.

Trimming shortened V by 2 bases and J by 6 bases, and 10 bases separated the two germline ends. CDR3 length: 13 amino acids. CDR1 is SNHLY and CDR2 is FYNNEI in the germline V gene. Original processing methods: Amplification of reference gene primers provided the estimated nucleated cell counts. Method: immunoSEQ multiplex PCR; TCRdb's copy keeps in-frame clones and lacks some. V and J calls plus clone size are reproduced from that table; the DNA served to infer D and trimming. The top ten clones hold approximately 2.4% of a sample with some 150,000 clones, around 82% of them seen once. The material sequenced was peripheral blood. The chain uses TRBV2 and TRBJ1-2; no reliable D call. This clonotype was obtained from a human donor with acute or convalescent COVID-19. The donor label of this sample is uncertain. In DNA form, the CDR3 reads TGTGCCAGCAGTGAACTCAGGTCTGATGGCTACACCTTC. This translates into CASSELRSDGYTF.